The 27 T cell receptor beta chains in this list originate from one sample, sequenced in a study of cytomegalovirus exposure and HLA in healthy donors. PCR amplification relied on 60 Vbeta primers (plus 13 Jbeta primers). Clones were sequenced by immunoSEQ multiplex PCR, and TCRdb holds only the in-frame ones, with some missing. This sample has 180,000 or so clones, with approximately 70% found just once. The sample comprised PBMCs. Receptors originate from a human donor in good health.

This clone was observed a handful of times. This same CDR3 is encoded by further DNA sequences in the sample. The chain joins TRBV12-5 to TRBJ1-2; D uncertain. V lost 6 bases, J lost 2 bases, and 7 bases lay in between. The germline CDR1 and CDR2 sequences are LGHNT and FRNRAP. The CDR3 sequence is 12 residues long. Here the CDR3 reads CASGASNYGYTF. DNA for the CDR3: TGTGCTAGTGGGGCTAGCAACTATGGCTACACCTTC.

This clone was recorded only once. The V call is TRBV5-1, the J call TRBJ1-1; TRBD1 aligns across 9 bases. The V gene end was trimmed by 3 bases and the J gene end by 3 bases; junction bases not matched to a gene: 3. The CDR3 covers 14 residues. Germline values: CDR1 SGHRS, CDR2 YFSETQ. The CDR3 DNA reads as TGCGCCAGCAGCTGGGACAGGGCGGACACTGAAGCTTTCTTT. It translates to CASSWDRADTEAFF.

The chain is built from TRBV7-3 and TRBJ2-1; D is unresolved. The CDR3 length is 11 residues. Trimming pared 5 bases from V and 7 bases from J, leaving 6 bases between. CDR1 is SGHTA, CDR2 FQGTGA, per germline. The chain's CDR3 is CASSPGNEQFF. CDR3 in DNA: TGTGCCAGCAGCCCCGGGAATGAGCAGTTCTTC.

The chain recombines TRBV5-1 with TRBJ1-3; D ambiguous. The CDR3 extends over 18 amino acids. Germline loops: CDR1 SGHRS, CDR2 YFSETQ. Trimming took off 4 bases at V and 0 bases at J, with 20 bases between the two ends. The CDR3 DNA sequence: TGCGCCAGCAGCCAGTCCCCCCTTACAGAGAGCTCTGGAAACACCATATATTTT. As protein: CASSQSPLTESSGNTIYF.

The chain is built from TRBV5-1 and TRBJ2-7; D is possibly TRBD1 (6 bases). V was shortened by 2 bases and J by 4 bases, with 10 bases between the two germline ends. Germline-derived CDR1 and CDR2 are SGHRS and YFSETQ. There are 13 residues in the CDR3. The CDR3 spells CASSLTGLYEQYF. CDR3 bases: TGCGCCAGCAGCTTAACAGGGCTGTACGAGCAGTACTTC.

V is TRBV5-1 and J is TRBJ2-5; TRBD1 agrees at 7 bases. Trimming at V came to 4 bases and at J to 0 bases, leaving 6 bases not matched to a gene. CDR3 length: 15 amino acids. Germline V lookup: CDR1 SGHRS, CDR2 YFSETQ. The CDR3 region is CASSPGQRYQETQYF. The CDR3 DNA follows: TGCGCCAGCAGCCCGGGACAGCGGTACCAAGAGACCCAGTACTTC.

J is TRBJ1-1 and V is TRBV27; D is undetermined. This CDR3 is built from 15 residues. Germline CDR1 MNHEY, CDR2 SMNVEV (reference sequence). V was pared by 0 bases and J by 0 bases, with 8 bases between. CDR3 nucleotides: TGTGCCAGCAGTTTATCGGGCAGAGTGAACACTGAAGCTTTCTTT. Protein: CASSLSGRVNTEAFF.

The J gene is TRBJ2-7, the V gene TRBV6-5, with 7 bases that match TRBD1. Looked up from germline, CDR1 is MNHEY and CDR2 is SVGAGI. The CDR3 spans 15 residues. Unmatched junction bases numbered 10, after V lost 6 bases and J lost 2 bases. The CDR3 region is CASRAGTETPYEQYF. DNA for the CDR3: TGTGCCAGCAGAGCTGGGACAGAAACCCCCTACGAGCAGTACTTC.

The rearrangement joins TRBV7-9 to TRBJ2-2, with D perhaps TRBD2 (5 bases). The germline V gene encodes CDR1 SEHNR and CDR2 FQNEAQ (reference sequence). The length of the CDR3 is 17 residues. Trimming stripped 2 bases from V and 2 bases from J, with 15 bases between. CDR3 DNA sequence: TGTGCCAGCAGCTTAATAGGGAGCATGCCTAACACCGGGGAGCTGTTTTTT. Its translation is CASSLIGSMPNTGELFF.

The J gene is TRBJ2-7, the V gene TRBV20-1, with D maybe TRBD2 (6 bases). Germline V gene data show CDR1 as DFQATT and CDR2 as SNEGSKA (reference sequence). Deletions cut 2 bases from V and 5 bases from J, with 7 bases between. This CDR3 region has 11 residues. In DNA form, the CDR3 reads TGCAGTGCTAGATGGGGGGACGAGCAGTACTTC. It is translated as CSARWGDEQYF.

The chain joins TRBV7-2 to TRBJ1-4, with D unresolved. CDR3 size: 19 residues. The germline V gene encodes CDR1 SGHTA and CDR2 FQGNSA. Trimming shortened V by 1 base and J by 6 bases, and 24 bases separated the two germline ends. The DNA for the CDR3 is TGTGCCAGCAGCTTAGTACGGGTTGGACTGGGTGGGGTGGATGAAAAACTGTTTTTT. As protein: CASSLVRVGLGGVDEKLFF.

J is TRBJ1-5 and V is TRBV7-8; D gene ambiguous. Germline CDR1 SGHVS, CDR2 FQNEAQ. CDR3 length: 15 amino acids. Trimming removed 1 base at V and 1 base at J, with 8 bases between. Written as DNA, the CDR3 is TGTGCCAGCAGCTTAGATGGCCTGAGCAATCAGCCCCAGCATTTT. This codes for CASSLDGLSNQPQHF.

The chain employs TRBV4-1 and TRBJ1-5; weak D call: TRBD1 (6 bases). CDR1 MGHRA and CDR2 YSYEKL come from the germline V gene. The V end lost 2 bases, the J end lost 0 bases, and 23 bases lay between the germline ends. This CDR3 has 20 amino acids. Here the CDR3 reads CASSQSPGGQLLYSNQPQHF. As DNA, the CDR3 is TGCGCCAGCAGCCAAAGCCCCGGGGGGCAATTGCTTTATAGCAATCAGCCCCAGCATTTT.

V gene TRBV9 combines with J gene TRBJ1-4, with 7 nucleotides matching TRBD1. The CDR3 has 14 residues. V dropped 4 bases and J dropped 0; count of bases not matched to a gene: 0. Germline V gives CDR1 SGDLS, CDR2 YYNGEE. As DNA, the CDR3 is TGTGCCAGCAGCCAGGGGGCAACTAATGAAAAACTGTTTTTT. It yields the protein CASSQGATNEKLFF.

Only a few counts were recorded for this clone. The genes are TRBV11-2 and TRBJ2-3, with D perhaps TRBD1 (5 bases). The CDR3 is 15 amino acids. Germline values: CDR1 SGHAT, CDR2 FQNNGV. V was shortened by 5 bases and J by 2 bases, with 14 bases between the two germline ends. The CDR3 bases are TGTGCCAGCAGCGACAGACAAATCTCCACAGATACGCAGTATTTT. It specifies CASSDRQISTDTQYF.

V gene TRBV5-6 combines with J gene TRBJ2-1, with 9 bases lining up with TRBD2. The germline V gene has CDR1 SGHDT and CDR2 YYEEEE. V dropped 0 bases and J dropped 5; count of bases not matched to a gene: 3. The CDR3 runs to 15 residues. CDR3 protein: CASSLDLAGNNEQFF. In DNA form, the CDR3 reads TGTGCCAGCAGCTTGGACCTAGCGGGAAACAATGAGCAGTTCTTC. Together with reference TRBV5-6 and TRBJ2-1, the CDR3 gives the full variable domain: DAGVTQSPTHLIKTRGQQVTLRCSPKSGHDTVSWYQQALGQGPQFIFQYYEEEERQRGNFPDRFSGHQFPNYSSELNVNALLLGDSALYLCASSLDLAGNNEQFFGPGTRLTVL.

The chain uses TRBV15 and TRBJ1-5; D uncertain. V lost 4 bases, J lost 0 bases, and 10 bases lay in between. CDR1 is LNHNV and CDR2 is YYDKDF in the germline V gene (reference sequence). This CDR3 spans 15 amino acids. The CDR3 sequence is CATSTTSHSNQPQHF. The CDR3, as DNA: TGTGCCACCAGCACGACTTCGCATAGCAATCAGCCCCAGCATTTT.

V is TRBV11-2 and J is TRBJ1-2; 8 bases align to TRBD1. Germline trimming cut 1 base from V and 8 bases from J; bases unmatched to any gene: 6. Germline V lookup: CDR1 SGHAT, CDR2 FQNNGV. The CDR3 has 14 amino acids. The CDR3 sequence: CASSLAGQVGGYTF. The CDR3 nucleotides are TGTGCCAGCAGCTTAGCGGGACAGGTTGGGGGCTACACCTTC.

With regard to this clone: The identical CDR3 is also encoded by other nucleotide sequences in the sample. The gene calls are TRBV19 and TRBJ2-7; 8 bases fit TRBD1. Germline CDR1 and CDR2: LNHDA and SQIVND (reference sequence). CDR3 length equals 14 residues. Germline trimming cut 3 bases from V and 2 bases from J; bases unmatched to any gene: 3. CDR3 coding DNA: TGTGCCAGTAGTATGGGGACAGGTGCCTACGAGCAGTACTTC. As protein: CASSMGTGAYEQYF.

The V call is TRBV11-2, the J call TRBJ1-6; tentatively, D is TRBD1 (6 bases). This CDR3 contains 15 residues. Trimming stripped 3 bases from V and 7 bases from J, with 13 bases between. Germline V gene lookup returns CDR1 SGHAT and CDR2 FQNNGV. In nucleotides, the CDR3 is TGTGCCAGCAGCTTTATACAGGGACGGAATTCACCCCTCCACTTT. This gives the protein CASSFIQGRNSPLHF.

The chain uses TRBV6-1 and TRBJ2-3; weak D call: TRBD2 (5 bases). Germline V lookup: CDR1 MNHNS, CDR2 SASEGT. The CDR3 covers 13 residues. The ends were cut back, 10 bases at V and 2 bases at J, with 13 bases in the middle. CDR3: CATRAAVTDTQYF. The CDR3 DNA follows: TGTGCCACCCGAGCGGCAGTCACAGATACGCAGTATTTT.

The chain couples TRBV7-9 to TRBJ1-5; D uncertain. Per germline, CDR1 SEHNR and CDR2 FQNEAQ (reference sequence). V was pared by 0 bases and J by 4 bases, with 10 bases between. This CDR3 has 15 amino acids. The CDR3, as DNA: TGTGCCAGCAGCTTAGCAGGAGCGGATAATCAGCCCCAGCATTTT. Translation gives CASSLAGADNQPQHF.

This clone was detected only a few times. The chain combines TRBV4-3 with TRBJ2-2, with a possible D match to TRBD1 (6 bases). From germline, CDR1 is LGHNA and CDR2 YSLEER. This CDR3 has 16 amino acids. V lost 4 bases and J lost 3, with 15 bases in between. The CDR3 is CASSRFDRRYTGELFF. The CDR3, as DNA: TGCGCCAGCAGCCGATTCGACAGGAGATACACCGGGGAGCTGTTTTTT.

This chain connects TRBV7-9 to TRBJ1-5; perhaps TRBD1 as D (6 bases). Germline-derived CDR1 and CDR2 are SEHNR and FQNEAQ (reference sequence). Trimming shortened V by 2 bases and J by 7 bases, and 6 bases separated the two germline ends. The CDR3 consists of 12 residues. Written as DNA, the CDR3 is TGTGCCAGCAGCTTACAGGGGCAGCCCCAGCATTTT. Amino acids: CASSLQGQPQHF.

The chain carries TRBV5-1 and TRBJ2-7; 10 nucleotides agree with TRBD1. CDR3 size: 15 residues. The trim removed 3 bases at V and 5 bases at J, leaving 8 bases unmatched. In germline, CDR1 is SGHRS, CDR2 YFSETQ. CDR3 sequence reads: CASSSTGTGVDEQYF. CDR3 coding DNA: TGCGCCAGCAGCTCCACCGGGACAGGGGTCGACGAGCAGTACTTC.

The CDR3 sequence: CASSQQPGQDYGYTF. CDR3 sequence (DNA): TGCGCCAGCAGCCAGCAACCGGGACAGGACTATGGCTACACCTTC. V gene TRBV4-3 combines with J gene TRBJ1-2, with 8 nucleotides matching TRBD1. This CDR3 contains 15 residues. The germline CDR1 and CDR2 sequences are LGHNA and YSLEER. V shed 3 bases, J shed 3 bases, and the junction held 6 bases outside the gene matches.

This clone was counted only a few times. This chain connects TRBV28 to TRBJ1-5; D is uncertain. The CDR3 has 14 amino acids. V was trimmed by 6 bases and J by 4 bases, leaving 13 bases between them. CDR1 MDHEN and CDR2 SYDVKM come from the germline V gene. This CDR3 reads CASRLPLTNQPQHF. The CDR3 DNA follows: TGTGCCAGCAGGTTGCCTCTCACAAATCAGCCCCAGCATTTT.